What follows are 14 T cell receptor beta chains derived from one specimen sequenced in a study of OX40 agonist ivuxolimab in advanced cancers. Generated by immunoSEQ multiplex PCR, the TCRdb table keeps only in-frame clones and is missing some. The sample shows more than 85,000 clones, about 80% of them seen only once. Sequencing used CD4+ or CD8+ T cells sorted from blood, obtained in a trial of the OX40 agonist ivuxolimab. These receptors all stem from an adult with an advanced solid tumor such as melanoma, head and neck, liver or kidney cancer.

This CDR3 is CASSEFGGSEKLFF. DNA of the CDR3: TGTGCCAGCAGTGAATTTGGGGGAAGTGAAAAACTGTTTTTT. The J gene is TRBJ1-4, the V gene TRBV25-1; D is perhaps TRBD1 (5 bases). Trimming took off 1 base at V and 7 bases at J, with 10 bases between the two ends. This CDR3 is built from 14 residues. Germline CDR1 MGHDK, CDR2 SYGVNS.

This rearrangement joins TRBV28 to TRBJ2-1, with D uncertain. Trimming left V 5 bases short and J 6 bases short, with 14 bases between. Germline CDR1 is MDHEN and CDR2 is SYDVKM. The CDR3 runs 14 residues. CDR3 bases: TGTGCCAGCAGTCCTCGGCTGGCGAGCAATGAGCAGTTCTTC. It translates to CASSPRLASNEQFF.

This rearrangement joins TRBV7-2 to TRBJ2-5; D gene uncertain. Between the trimmed V and J ends, which lost 5 bases and 8 bases, there was a span of 15 bases. This CDR3 has 13 residues. In germline, CDR1 is SGHTA, CDR2 FQGNSA. The CDR3 DNA reads TGTGCCAGCAGCCTCGACCCAACAGTAACCCAGTACTTC. Protein product: CASSLDPTVTQYF.

This clone was recorded once. The rearrangement uses TRBV6-6 and TRBJ2-1, with TRBD1 matching 11 bases. There are 15 residues in the CDR3. The V gene end was trimmed by 3 bases and the J gene end by 7 bases; junction bases not matched to a gene: 5. Germline V gene sequence: CDR1 MNHNY, CDR2 SVGAGI (reference sequence). The DNA of the CDR3 is TGTGCCAGCAGTTATGGGGGACAGGGGGGGAATGAGCAGTTCTTC. It specifies CASSYGGQGGNEQFF.

The rearrangement links TRBV11-2 to TRBJ2-5, with 7 bases identical to TRBD1. Unmatched junction bases numbered 7, after V lost 5 bases and J lost 7 bases. Germline lookup yields CDR1 SGHAT and CDR2 FQNNGV. This CDR3 region has 13 residues. The CDR3 bases are TGTGCCAGCAGCCTAGGGGGCTGGAGGACCCAGTACTTC. As protein: CASSLGGWRTQYF.

Only a few counts were recorded for this clone. The chain combines TRBV21-1 with TRBJ2-7; the table's D call TRBD1 went unverified against the DNA. TRBV21-1 is a listed pseudogene. This CDR3 region has 12 residues. This CDR3 reads CASSPQYYEQYF. The CDR3 region has the DNA TGTGCCAGCAGCCCCCAGTACTACGAGCAGTACTTC.

This rearrangement joins TRBV7-8 to TRBJ2-7, with TRBD1 matching 8 bases. Germline V gene sequence: CDR1 SGHVS, CDR2 FQNEAQ. The CDR3 has 14 residues. The J segment lost 3 bases and the V segment lost 4 bases, leaving 5 bases of the junction unmatched. The CDR3 DNA follows: TGTGCCAGCAGCTCCCTGGACAGGGACTACGAGCAGTACTTC. Translating gives CASSSLDRDYEQYF.

This rearrangement joins TRBV7-2 to TRBJ1-5, with D maybe TRBD1 (6 bases). This CDR3 spans 14 amino acids. Trimming shortened V by 4 bases and J by 7 bases, and 14 bases separated the two germline ends. Germline values: CDR1 SGHTA, CDR2 FQGNSA. CDR3 in amino acids: CASSSGGSGQPQHF. CDR3 nucleotide sequence: TGTGCCAGCAGCTCGGGGGGCAGTGGCCAGCCCCAGCATTTT. The full variable domain, completed using reference TRBV7-2 and TRBJ1-5, is GAGVSQSPSNKVTEKGKDVELRCDPISGHTALYWYRQSLGQGLEFLIYFQGNSAPDKSGLPSDRFSAERTGGSVSTLTIQRTQQEDSAVYLCASSSGGSGQPQHFGDGTRLSIL.

The gene calls are TRBV11-3 and TRBJ1-5; D possibly corresponds to TRBD1 (6 bases). This CDR3 has 18 residues. V was cut by 4 bases and J by 6 bases, with 25 bases left in between. The germline V gene encodes CDR1 SGHNT and CDR2 YENEEA. CDR3 DNA: TGTGCCAGCAGCTCCAGTGGCCTCTTGGGGGCGCCGCCTCAGCCCCAGCATTTT. This gives the protein CASSSSGLLGAPPQPQHF. Full variable domain (outside the CDR3, taken from reference TRBV11-3 and TRBJ1-5): EAGVVQSPRYKIIEKKQPVAFWCNPISGHNTLYWYLQNLGQGPELLIRYENEEAVDDSQLPKDRFSAERLKGVDSTLKIQPAELGDSAVYLCASSSSGLLGAPPQPQHFGDGTRLSIL.

As to this clone: In the same sample, other DNA sequences code for this CDR3. The chain employs TRBV18 and TRBJ1-1; 9 positions match TRBD1. This CDR3 is 14 amino acids long. Trimming took 3 bases from V and 2 from J; bases not matched to a gene: 1. Germline assignment: CDR1 KGHSH and CDR2 LQKENI. The CDR3 region has the DNA TGTGCCAGCTCACCGGGACAGGGAAACACTGAAGCTTTCTTT. Residues: CASSPGQGNTEAFF.

The chain links TRBV14 to TRBJ2-7; 11 bases line up with TRBD1. The germline CDR1 and CDR2 sequences are SGHDN and FVKESK. The CDR3 loop spans 14 amino acids. The V segment lost 4 bases and the J segment 7 bases; nucleotides outside the gene matches: 6. CDR3 loop: CASSPRTGGFEQYF. The CDR3 DNA reads TGTGCCAGCAGCCCCCGGACAGGGGGCTTTGAGCAGTACTTC.

The chain links TRBV2 to TRBJ2-3, with 8 bases aligning to TRBD2. V shed 8 bases and J 0 bases; nucleotides not matched to a gene: 4. The CDR3 is 14 residues long. Germline V gene sequence: CDR1 SNHLY, CDR2 FYNNEI. The CDR3 DNA sequence: TGTGCCAGCGGACTAGCCTCAAGCACAGATACGCAGTATTTT. It yields the protein CASGLASSTDTQYF.

The chain recombines TRBV27 with TRBJ1-1; D call uncertain. The germline V gene has CDR1 MNHEY and CDR2 SMNVEV (reference sequence). Between the trimmed V and J ends, which lost 3 bases and 1 base, there was a span of 15 bases. CDR3 length: 16 residues. This CDR3 is CASSLDGGSPNTEAFF. CDR3 nucleotides: TGTGCCAGCAGTTTGGATGGCGGCAGCCCGAACACTGAAGCTTTCTTT.

The chain is built from TRBV6-5 and TRBJ1-2; perhaps TRBD1 as D (5 bases). Trimming removed 6 bases from V and 3 bases from J, with 11 bases in between. The CDR3 contains 13 residues. Looked up from germline, CDR1 is MNHEY and CDR2 is SVGAGI. The CDR3 loop is CASRTAQDYGYTF. DNA for the CDR3: TGTGCCAGCAGGACGGCACAGGACTATGGCTACACCTTC.